Shown below are 14 T cell receptor beta chains from a single sample sequenced in a study of blood T cell repertoires in COVID-19 (TCRdb year 2020). Library construction relied on the immunoSEQ multiplex PCR assay. In TCRdb, the immuneACCESS table is reduced to in-frame sequences with V and J assigned. These tables do not hold every clone; where another copy was compared, an unresolved V gene accounts for under half, and the others remain unexplained. This sample is represented by approximately 160,000 clones; about 80% of them were singletons. The ten top clones hold more than 5.5% of the sample. Material: PBMCs or T cells enriched from blood (not recorded which). These receptors originate from a man in his fifties or sixties who had recovered from COVID-19.

This chain joins TRBV3-1 (or the pseudogene TRBV3-2) and TRBJ2-3, with 9 nucleotides matching TRBD1. This CDR3 comprises 17 residues. Losses at the gene ends were 4 bases for V and 4 bases for J; bases not matched to a gene: 12. The V gene's germline CDR1 is LGHDT and CDR2 YNNKEL (reference sequence). CDR3 loop: CASSRLGPGQGPDTQYF. As DNA, the CDR3 is TGTGCCAGCAGCCGACTCGGACCGGGACAGGGACCAGATACGCAGTATTTT.

V gene TRBV6-5 combines with J gene TRBJ1-5; no clear D. There are 15 residues in the CDR3. V was trimmed by 6 bases and J by 3 bases, leaving 15 bases between them. Germline CDR1 reads MNHEY; CDR2 reads SVGAGI. The CDR3 DNA reads as TGTGCCAGCAGGGAGGTAGGAGGGCCCAATCAGCCCCAGCATTTT. Translation gives CASREVGGPNQPQHF.

CDR3 in amino acids: CASSSPTSGGQGFYGYTF. The CDR3 DNA reads TGTGCCAGCAGTTCTCCTACCTCGGGGGGCCAGGGTTTCTATGGCTACACCTTC. The chain is built from TRBV25-1 and TRBJ1-2; D perhaps matches TRBD1 (6 bases). Germline V lookup: CDR1 MGHDK, CDR2 SYGVNS. Trimming took 5 bases from V and 4 from J, leaving 26 bases between them. CDR3 length: 18 amino acids.

The count of this clone is one. V gene TRBV30 combines with J gene TRBJ1-1, with 11 bases identical to TRBD1. After removal of 0 bases from V and 7 bases from J, the junction contained 13 bases not matched to a gene. This CDR3 has 17 amino acids. The germline gives CDR1 GTSNPN, CDR2 SVGIG (reference sequence). In DNA, the CDR3 is TGTGCCTGGAGTGTCTACGGACAGGGGGCGAGGACTGATGAAGCTTTCTTT. This encodes CAWSVYGQGARTDEAFF.

This chain joins TRBV6-5 and TRBJ1-5, with unresolved D. This CDR3 is built from 13 residues. V gave up 7 bases and J gave up 3 bases, with 10 bases separating them. The V gene's germline CDR1 is MNHEY and CDR2 SVGAGI. CDR3 sequence (DNA): TGTGCCAGCATCGATAGCATCAATCAGCCCCAGCATTTT. Its protein is CASIDSINQPQHF.

The CDR3 protein is CASSFLQGATEAFF. The CDR3 coding sequence is TGTGCCAGCAGTTTTTTGCAGGGGGCCACTGAAGCTTTCTTT. The chain recombines TRBV27 with TRBJ1-1, with TRBD1 matching 8 bases. Looked up from germline, CDR1 is MNHEY and CDR2 is SMNVEV (reference sequence). The CDR3 covers 14 residues. With 3 bases clipped from V and 4 bases from J, the junction kept 4 bases outside the gene matches.

The CDR3 DNA sequence: TGTGCCAGCAGCCCGGGACAGGGGGCGCACAAAGCCAAAAACATTCAGTACTTC. Residues: CASSPGQGAHKAKNIQYF. V usage is TRBV7-2 and J usage is TRBJ2-4; 12 bases match TRBD1. V was clipped by 5 bases and J by 0 bases; unmatched bases: 8. The CDR3 spans 18 residues. Germline CDR1 is SGHTA and CDR2 is FQGNSA.

The V and J genes are TRBV12-3 or TRBV12-4 and TRBJ2-3; maybe TRBD1 (5 bases). V lost 6 bases, J lost 4 bases, and 11 bases lay in between. The CDR3 contains 13 residues. CDR3 region: CASRLRESDTQYF. DNA for the CDR3: TGTGCCAGCAGACTCAGGGAATCAGATACGCAGTATTTT.

Only a few counts were recorded for this clone. CDR3 residues: CASSDSGVLTDTQYF. The CDR3, as DNA: TGCGCCAGCAGCGATTCCGGGGTGCTCACAGATACGCAGTATTTT. The chain joins TRBV5-1 to TRBJ2-3; D may be TRBD2 (5 bases). V lost 4 bases, J lost 2 bases, and 14 bases lay in between. CDR1 SGHRS and CDR2 YFSETQ come from the germline V gene. This CDR3 spans 15 amino acids.

This sequence joins TRBV3-1 (or the pseudogene TRBV3-2) and TRBJ1-1, with D possibly matching TRBD1 (5 bases). The germline gives CDR1 LGHDT, CDR2 YNNKEL (reference sequence). Trimming cost V 9 bases and J 1 base, with 15 bases left between them. This CDR3 has 14 residues. CDR3: CASALYTGNTEAFF. CDR3 DNA sequence: TGTGCCAGTGCCCTCTATACAGGGAACACTGAAGCTTTCTTT.

CDR3 in DNA: TGTGCCAGCAGCCGGCAGCGGGGGAGGTTTAATGAGCAGTTCTTC. This translates into CASSRQRGRFNEQFF. The rearrangement links TRBV7-9 to TRBJ2-1; the match to TRBD2 covers 8 bases. Germline CDR1 and CDR2: SEHNR and FQNEAQ (reference sequence). The V and J ends lost 5 bases and 7 bases, in that order; junction bases with no gene match: 10. This CDR3 is 15 amino acids long. The full variable domain, rest sourced from reference TRBV7-9 and TRBJ2-1, is DTGVSQNPRHKITKRGQNVTFRCDPISEHNRLYWYRQTLGQGPEFLTYFQNEAQLEKSRLLSDRFSAERPKGSFSTLEIQRTEQGDSAMYLCASSRQRGRFNEQFFGPGTRLTVL.

This clone was seen only once. This chain links TRBV7-9 with TRBJ1-2; 9 bases map to TRBD1. The V gene's germline CDR1 is SEHNR and CDR2 FQNEAQ (reference sequence). The V and J ends lost 2 bases and 5 bases, in that order; junction bases with no gene match: 3. The CDR3 consists of 14 residues. The CDR3 loop reads CASSLSGQGYGYTF. The CDR3 nucleotides read TGTGCCAGCAGCTTATCGGGACAGGGTTATGGCTACACCTTC.

This sequence joins TRBV4-2 and TRBJ2-6; D is uncertain. Germline CDR1 is LGHNA and CDR2 is YNFKEQ. The CDR3 runs to 16 residues. V lost 0 bases and J lost 9, with 15 bases in between. CDR3 sequence: CASSQDSVGRGNVLTF. CDR3 nucleotide sequence: TGTGCCAGCAGCCAAGATAGTGTCGGCAGAGGCAACGTCCTGACTTTC.

This chain connects TRBV5-1 to TRBJ2-1; 10 bases align to TRBD2. In germline, CDR1 is SGHRS, CDR2 YFSETQ. Trimming cost V 4 bases and J 0 bases; bases outside gene matches: 7. The CDR3 sequence is 17 residues long. The CDR3 DNA follows: TGCGCCAGCAGCATAGCTAGCGGGGGAAGCTCCTACAATGAGCAGTTCTTC. Translating it yields CASSIASGGSSYNEQFF.